The table lists the clone carrying this T cell receptor (beta chain) with a few counts. The sample is drawn from a study of blood T cell repertoires in COVID-19. Overall study context: Some COVID-19 samples were acute and others convalescent; all came from the United States, Italy and Spain. T cells, B-cell-depleted T cells, or PBMCs provided the cDNA or gDNA that served as material.

Per the original data handling: Cell counts per sample came from amplifying reference gene primers. Sequencing was performed with immunoSEQ multiplex PCR; in TCRdb, only in-frame clones are kept and a portion is missing. D and trimming were read from the DNA, whereas the V and J calls and clone size are those reported in that table. The data contain around 69,000 clones, about 86% of them seen just once; the ten biggest clones take up 6.9%. The J segment lost 9 bases and the V segment lost 2 bases, leaving 9 bases of the junction unmatched. CDR3 length equals 15 residues. Germline assignment: CDR1 SGHKS and CDR2 YYEKEE (reference sequence).

This chain uses TRBV5-5 with TRBJ1-5; 9 bases line up with TRBD1. The receptor's source is a man aged 50 or older with active COVID-19. The sample consisted of peripheral blood. This CDR3 reads CASSLDRGSSGPQHF. CDR3 in DNA: TGTGCCAGCAGCTTAGACAGGGGGTCCTCTGGGCCCCAGCATTTT. Complete variable domain (other parts from reference TRBV5-5 and TRBJ1-5): DAGVTQSPTHLIKTRGQQVTLRCSPISGHKSVSWYQQVLGQGPQFIFQYYEKEERGRGNFPDRFSARQFPNYSSELNVNALLLGDSALYLCASSLDRGSSGPQHFGDGTRLSIL.